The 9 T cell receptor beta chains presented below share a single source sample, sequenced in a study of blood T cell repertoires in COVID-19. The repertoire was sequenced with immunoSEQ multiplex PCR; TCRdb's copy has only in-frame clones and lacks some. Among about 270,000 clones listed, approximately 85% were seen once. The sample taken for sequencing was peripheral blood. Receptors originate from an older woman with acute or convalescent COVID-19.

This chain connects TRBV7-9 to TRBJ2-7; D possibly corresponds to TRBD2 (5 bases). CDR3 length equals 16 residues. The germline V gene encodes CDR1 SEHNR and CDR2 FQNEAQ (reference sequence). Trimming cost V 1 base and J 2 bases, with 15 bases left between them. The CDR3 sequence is CASSLGSPTGTYEQYF. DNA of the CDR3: TGTGCCAGCAGCTTAGGCTCTCCCACCGGGACCTACGAGCAGTACTTC.

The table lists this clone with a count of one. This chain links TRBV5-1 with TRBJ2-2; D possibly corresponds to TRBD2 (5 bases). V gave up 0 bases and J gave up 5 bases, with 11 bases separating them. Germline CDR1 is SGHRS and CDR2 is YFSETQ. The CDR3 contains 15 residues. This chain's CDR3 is CASSLALGETGELFF. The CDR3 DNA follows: TGCGCCAGCAGCTTGGCCCTGGGAGAGACCGGGGAGCTGTTTTTT.

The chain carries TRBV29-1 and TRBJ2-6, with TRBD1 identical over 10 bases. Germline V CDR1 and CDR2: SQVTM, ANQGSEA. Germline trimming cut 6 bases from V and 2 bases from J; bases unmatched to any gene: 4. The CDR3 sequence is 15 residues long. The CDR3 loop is CSVDRGLAGANVLTF. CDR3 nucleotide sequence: TGCAGCGTCGACAGGGGGCTGGCTGGGGCCAACGTCCTGACTTTC.

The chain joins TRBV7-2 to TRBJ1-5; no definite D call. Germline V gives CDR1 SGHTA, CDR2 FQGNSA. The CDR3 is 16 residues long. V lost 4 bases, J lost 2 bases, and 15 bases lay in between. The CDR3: CASSSGRLIGNQPQHF. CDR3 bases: TGTGCCAGCAGCTCCGGGAGGCTGATTGGCAATCAGCCCCAGCATTTT.

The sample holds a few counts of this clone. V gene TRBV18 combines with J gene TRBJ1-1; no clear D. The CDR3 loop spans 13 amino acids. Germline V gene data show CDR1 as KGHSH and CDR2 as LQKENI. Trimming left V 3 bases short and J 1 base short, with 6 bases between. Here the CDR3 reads CASSPQANTEAFF. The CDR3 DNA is TGTGCCAGCTCACCGCAGGCGAACACTGAAGCTTTCTTT.

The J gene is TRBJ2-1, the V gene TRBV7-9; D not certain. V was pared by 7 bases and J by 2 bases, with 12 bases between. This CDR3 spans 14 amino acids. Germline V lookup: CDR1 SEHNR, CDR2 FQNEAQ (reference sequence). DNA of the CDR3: TGTGCCAGCACCAAAGGAACGGCCTACAATGAGCAGTTCTTC. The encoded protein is CASTKGTAYNEQFF.

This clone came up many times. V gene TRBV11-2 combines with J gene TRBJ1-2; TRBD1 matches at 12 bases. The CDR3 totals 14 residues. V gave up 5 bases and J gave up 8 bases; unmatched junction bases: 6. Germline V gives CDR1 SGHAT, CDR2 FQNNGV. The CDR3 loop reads CASSLGQGAWGYTF. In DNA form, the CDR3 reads TGTGCCAGCAGCCTGGGACAGGGGGCATGGGGCTACACCTTC.

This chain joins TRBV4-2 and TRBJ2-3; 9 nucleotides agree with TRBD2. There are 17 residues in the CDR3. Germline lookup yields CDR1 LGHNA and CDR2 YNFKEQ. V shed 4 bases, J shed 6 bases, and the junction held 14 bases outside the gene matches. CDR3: CASSPLTAGGRGDTQYF. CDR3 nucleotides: TGTGCCAGCAGCCCCCTGACGGCGGGGGGGCGTGGGGATACGCAGTATTTT.

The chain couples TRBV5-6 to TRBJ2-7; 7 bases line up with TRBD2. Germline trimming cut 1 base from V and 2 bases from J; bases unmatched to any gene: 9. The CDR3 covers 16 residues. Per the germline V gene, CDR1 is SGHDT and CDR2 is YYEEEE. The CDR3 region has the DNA TGTGCCAGCAGCTTGCGGGGGAGGGAAGGAACCTACGAGCAGTACTTC. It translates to CASSLRGREGTYEQYF. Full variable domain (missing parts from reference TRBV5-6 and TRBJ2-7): DAGVTQSPTHLIKTRGQQVTLRCSPKSGHDTVSWYQQALGQGPQFIFQYYEEEERQRGNFPDRFSGHQFPNYSSELNVNALLLGDSALYLCASSLRGREGTYEQYFGPGTRLTVT.